A single sample is the source of the 16 T cell receptor beta chains below, sequenced in a study of blood T cell repertoires in COVID-19. Sequencing was performed with immunoSEQ multiplex PCR; in TCRdb, only in-frame clones are kept and a portion is missing. The sample yields 98,000 or so clones, 87% seen once. Sequenced input: peripheral blood. The receptor source for this set is a man aged 45 to 65 with acute or convalescent COVID-19.

The chain joins TRBV6-5 to TRBJ2-1; a weak D match, TRBD2 (5 bases). Trimming shortened V by 2 bases and J by 6 bases, and 14 bases separated the two germline ends. In germline, CDR1 is MNHEY, CDR2 SVGAGI. The CDR3 is 15 residues long. CDR3 sequence (DNA): TGTGCCAGCAGTTACGGGGTTTTAGCGCGCAATGAGCAGTTCTTC. The encoded protein is CASSYGVLARNEQFF.

The rearrangement joins TRBV15 to TRBJ2-2; D may be TRBD1 (5 bases). V dropped 4 bases and J dropped 5 bases, with 23 bases sitting between them. There are 18 residues in the CDR3. Germline values: CDR1 LNHNV, CDR2 YYDKDF (reference sequence). The CDR3 DNA reads TGTGCCACCAGCATAATGCGGTCAGGGATGGGGTTAACCGGGGAGCTGTTTTTT. Translation gives CATSIMRSGMGLTGELFF.

This chain uses TRBV10-1 with TRBJ2-1; the match to TRBD2 covers 8 bases. The germline gives CDR1 WNHNN, CDR2 SYGVQD (reference sequence). This CDR3 has 14 amino acids. Trimming cost V 0 bases and J 8 bases; bases outside gene matches: 3. The CDR3 loop reads CASSESPGGDEQFF. The CDR3, as DNA: TGCGCCAGCAGTGAGTCGCCCGGGGGGGATGAGCAGTTCTTC.

This chain links TRBV5-4 with TRBJ2-2; D gene ambiguous. Germline CDR1 reads SGHNT; CDR2 reads YYREEE (reference sequence). The CDR3 sequence is 13 residues long. V was clipped by 3 bases and J by 7 bases, with 10 bases between them. CDR3 nucleotides: TGTGCCAGCAGCTCGAAAGTGAGCGGGGAGCTGTTTTTT. It codes for CASSSKVSGELFF.

The CDR3 protein is CASSPAWTSGRVTDTQYF. The CDR3 region has the DNA TGTGCCAGCTCACCAGCCTGGACTAGCGGGAGGGTCACAGATACGCAGTATTTT. The chain joins TRBV18 to TRBJ2-3; 15 positions match TRBD2. The CDR3 length is 18 residues. Germline values: CDR1 KGHSH, CDR2 LQKENI. V gave up 2 bases and J gave up 2 bases; unmatched junction bases: 5.

V gene TRBV3-1 (or the pseudogene TRBV3-2) combines with J gene TRBJ2-1; TRBD2 matches at 7 bases. Losses at the gene ends were 4 bases for V and 2 bases for J; bases not matched to a gene: 2. The germline gives CDR1 LGHDT, CDR2 YNNKEL (reference sequence). This CDR3 has 14 amino acids. CDR3 bases: TGTGCCAGCAGCCGGGAGGGCCCCTACAATGAGCAGTTCTTC. This encodes CASSREGPYNEQFF.

The V gene is TRBV28, the J gene TRBJ1-1; 7 bases align to TRBD1. Germline CDR1 MDHEN, CDR2 SYDVKM. V trimming: 5 bases; J trimming: 1 base; junction bases outside the gene matches: 4. There are 14 residues in the CDR3. CDR3 loop: CASSRGGSNTEAFF. In DNA form, the CDR3 reads TGTGCCAGCAGTCGAGGGGGCTCGAACACTGAAGCTTTCTTT.

V and J are TRBV6-5 and TRBJ2-7; possible D gene TRBD2, 5 bases. The V end was cut by 2 bases, the J end by 0 bases, with 11 bases between. The CDR3 is 15 residues long. The germline CDR1 and CDR2 sequences are MNHEY and SVGAGI. The CDR3 loop is CASSYTVGSSYEQYF. The CDR3 bases are TGTGCCAGCAGTTACACGGTGGGGAGCTCCTACGAGCAGTACTTC.

The chain couples TRBV7-9 to TRBJ2-1, with 11 bases aligning to TRBD2. V lost 4 bases, J lost 6 bases, and 8 bases stayed unmatched. CDR3 length: 16 amino acids. The V gene's germline CDR1 is SEHNR and CDR2 FQNEAQ (reference sequence). This chain's CDR3 is CASSSSAGLAVNEQFF. The CDR3 DNA is TGTGCCAGCAGCTCCTCTGCGGGACTAGCGGTCAATGAGCAGTTCTTC.

The genes are TRBV5-1 and TRBJ2-7, with 15 bases fitting TRBD2. The trim removed 4 bases at V and 5 bases at J, leaving 10 bases unmatched. CDR3 size: 17 residues. The germline CDR1 and CDR2 sequences are SGHRS and YFSETQ. CDR3 protein: CASSPGLAGGGFHEQYF. CDR3 bases: TGCGCCAGCAGCCCAGGACTAGCGGGAGGGGGGTTCCACGAGCAGTACTTC.

V and J are TRBV7-6 and TRBJ2-5, with a tentative D call TRBD2 (5 bases). V lost 3 bases and J lost 5, with 16 bases in between. The CDR3 has 15 residues. Germline CDR1 and CDR2: SGHVS and FNYEAQ. CDR3 sequence reads: CASSLRARQRETQYF. CDR3 in DNA: TGTGCCAGCAGCTTGCGGGCCAGACAAAGGGAGACCCAGTACTTC. The full variable domain, with the rest looked up from reference TRBV7-6 and TRBJ2-5, is GAGVSQSPRYKVTKRGQDVALRCDPISGHVSLYWYRQALGQGPEFLTYFNYEAQQDKSGLPNDRFSAERPEGSISTLTIQRTEQRDSAMYRCASSLRARQRETQYFGPGTRLLVL.

About this clone itself: An end of the junction does not agree with germline; a read error may underlie this. The chain carries TRBV5-1 and TRBJ2-7; 10 bases are a match to TRBD2. This CDR3 is 16 amino acids long. CDR1 is SGHRS and CDR2 is YFSETQ in the germline V gene. The CDR3 loop reads CASSYMPSGSSHEQYF. CDR3 DNA sequence: TGCGCCAGCAGCTATATGCCTAGCGGGAGCTCCCACGAGCAGTACTTC. Full variable domain (outside the CDR3, taken from reference TRBV5-1 and TRBJ2-7): KAGVTQTPRYLIKTRGQQVTLSCSPISGHRSVSWYQQTPGQGLQFLFEYFSETQRNKGNFPGRFSGRQFSNSRSEMNVSTLELGDSALYLCASSYMPSGSSHEQYFGPGTRLTVT.

The J gene is TRBJ2-3, the V gene TRBV10-2; 12 positions match TRBD2. CDR3 size: 14 residues. The V and J ends lost 3 bases and 10 bases, in that order; junction bases with no gene match: 5. The germline V gene encodes CDR1 WSHSY and CDR2 SAAADI. The CDR3 nucleotides read TGCGCCAGCAGTGATACTAGCGGGAGGACTGCGCAGTATTTT. This sequence encodes CASSDTSGRTAQYF.

The rearrangement uses TRBV5-1 and TRBJ2-2; D gene ambiguous. Trimming took off 0 bases at V and 4 bases at J, with 7 bases between the two ends. Germline CDR1 SGHRS, CDR2 YFSETQ. This CDR3 spans 14 amino acids. The CDR3 loop is CASSLDLSTGELFF. For the CDR3, the DNA is TGCGCCAGCAGCTTGGATTTGAGCACCGGGGAGCTGTTTTTT.

The J gene is TRBJ2-7, the V gene TRBV11-3; 7 nucleotides match TRBD2. Germline V gene lookup returns CDR1 SGHNT and CDR2 YENEEA. The CDR3 has 18 residues. Trimming at V came to 1 base and at J to 4 bases, leaving 16 bases not matched to a gene. The CDR3 sequence: CASSLGLDVGLVRYEQYF. The CDR3 DNA follows: TGTGCCAGCAGCTTAGGTCTGGATGTCGGACTAGTCAGGTACGAGCAGTACTTC.

The chain has TRBV28 and TRBJ1-4, with a weak D call TRBD1 (5 bases). In germline, CDR1 is MDHEN, CDR2 SYDVKM. Trimming took off 4 bases at V and 8 bases at J, with 11 bases between the two ends. CDR3 size: 13 residues. The CDR3 DNA is TGTGCCAGCAGTTCTGGGACTGCGGAAAAACTGTTTTTT. Translating it yields CASSSGTAEKLFF.